This T cell receptor beta chain was identified in a study of T cell changes during pregnancy in multiple sclerosis. TCRdb's table, derived via immunoSEQ multiplex PCR, lists solely in-frame clones and lacks some. The sample carries 70,000 to 100,000 clones, approximately 95% recorded once. The CDR3 has 16 residues. Germline V gene sequence: CDR1 MNHEY, CDR2 SVGAGI. V trimming: 4 bases; J trimming: 4 bases; junction bases outside the gene matches: 7. The TCR was taken from a female donor with multiple sclerosis, enrolled in a pregnancy study. The chain uses TRBV6-5 and TRBJ2-2, with TRBD1 matching 9 bases. This sample comprised peripheral blood, obtained in the first trimester of pregnancy. CDR3 nucleotide sequence: TGTGCCAGCAGTTCCCCGGGACAGGGCCTCACCGGGGAGCTGTTTTTT. It codes for CASSSPGQGLTGELFF.